The sequence of this TCR beta chain was determined in a study of breast tumors, draining lymph nodes, adjacent tissues. Study-level findings and limits: Tumor repertoires ranked between lymph nodes and nontumor tissue in diversity, with V and J gene preferences.

Axillary draining lymph nodes of breast cancer patients supplied the node samples. TCRdb called the multiplex PCR reads again in MiXCR, with one record for every CDR3 protein. The profile shows over 150,000 distinct CDR3 sequences, about 33% of them singletons. This CDR3 is built from 12 residues. Looked up from germline, CDR1 is SGHTA and CDR2 is FQGTGA. Trimming pared 8 bases from V and 3 bases from J, leaving 10 bases between. With regard to this clonotype: Its antigen is not identified.

Sequencing was done on a sample of axillary lymph node tissue. The gene calls are TRBV7-3 and TRBJ1-1; D call uncertain. This TCR came from a female donor with breast cancer. Some clones in this sample may be carry-over from other donors' samples. CDR3 DNA: TGTGCCAGCGGGGATTATTACACTGAAGCTTTCTTT. This codes for CASGDYYTEAFF. Full variable domain (missing parts from reference TRBV7-3 and TRBJ1-1): GAGVSQTPSNKVTEKGKYVELRCDPISGHTALYWYRQSLGQGPEFLIYFQGTGAADDSGLPNDRFFAVRPEGSVSTLKIQRTERGDSAVYLCASGDYYTEAFFGQGTRLTVV.